A selection of T cell receptor beta chains follows, all from one sample in a study of Graves' ophthalmopathy and Graves' hyperthyroidism. A single record per CDR3 protein comes from TCRdb applying MiXCR to the multiplex PCR reads. The sample carries almost 750,000 distinct CDR3 sequences, approximately 40% recorded once. The sequenced material came from peripheral blood. The source of these receptors is an adult man with Graves' ophthalmopathy. CDR3s include the opening cysteine and the closing phenylalanine or tryptophan. The order of the fields is D gene, J gene, clone size, V gene, CDR3 protein, CDR3 DNA. D genes are given only for firm matches. For some rows the clone size is stated as once, few or many, or as a class when expanded; others skip it.

d_call: .; j_call: TRBJ1-1; clone_size: many; v_call: TRBV2; cdr3_aa: CASRGGYTEAFF; cdr3_nt: TGTGCCAGCAGGGGCGGGTACACTGAAGCTTTCTTT
d_call: .; j_call: TRBJ2-5; clone_size: few; v_call: TRBV24-1; cdr3_aa: CATSDFNRGQETQYF; cdr3_nt: TGTGCCACCAGTGATTTTAACCGGGGACAAGAGACCCAGTACTTC
d_call: .; j_call: TRBJ1-2; clone_size: .; v_call: TRBV25-1; cdr3_aa: CASSSTWSNGYTF; cdr3_nt: TGTGCCAGCAGTTCGACCTGGTCCAATGGCTACACCTTC
d_call: TRBD2; j_call: TRBJ2-2; clone_size: few; v_call: TRBV7-2; cdr3_aa: CASSLGGGSTGELFF; cdr3_nt: TGTGCCAGCAGCTTGGGGGGGGGGAGCACCGGGGAGCTGTTTTTT
d_call: TRBD1; j_call: TRBJ2-7; clone_size: .; v_call: TRBV12-3/TRBV12-4; cdr3_aa: CASSLDRGFNEQYF; cdr3_nt: TGTGCCAGCAGTCTGGACAGGGGGTTCAACGAGCAGTACTTC
d_call: TRBD2; j_call: TRBJ2-5; clone_size: few; v_call: TRBV20-1; cdr3_aa: CSAPTSGLQETQYF; cdr3_nt: TGCAGTGCTCCAACTAGCGGCCTCCAAGAGACCCAGTACTTC
d_call: .; j_call: TRBJ1-4; clone_size: few; v_call: TRBV2; cdr3_aa: CASSPGPYDEKLFF; cdr3_nt: TGTGCCAGCAGCCCGGGACCCTATGATGAAAAACTGTTTTTT
d_call: .; j_call: TRBJ2-7; clone_size: .; v_call: TRBV29-1; cdr3_aa: CSVELGSPYEQYF; cdr3_nt: TGCAGCGTTGAACTGGGCTCTCCCTACGAGCAGTACTTC
d_call: .; j_call: TRBJ1-5; clone_size: .; v_call: TRBV20-1; cdr3_aa: CSARDGSYQPQHF; cdr3_nt: TGCAGTGCTAGAGATGGGAGTTATCAGCCCCAGCATTTT
d_call: .; j_call: TRBJ1-2; clone_size: once; v_call: TRBV25-1; cdr3_aa: CASLGPTYGYTF; cdr3_nt: TGTGCCAGCCTGGGACCGACCTATGGCTACACCTTC
d_call: .; j_call: TRBJ1-3; clone_size: .; v_call: TRBV20-1; cdr3_aa: CSARNVASGNTIYF; cdr3_nt: TGCAGTGCTAGAAACGTCGCCTCTGGAAACACCATATATTTT
d_call: TRBD1; j_call: TRBJ2-7; clone_size: few; v_call: TRBV10-3; cdr3_aa: CASTQAGGAYEQYF; cdr3_nt: TGTGCCAGCACCCAGGCAGGGGGAGCCTACGAGCAGTACTTC
d_call: .; j_call: TRBJ1-2; clone_size: many; v_call: TRBV7-2; cdr3_aa: CASSLEEVRGYTF; cdr3_nt: TGTGCCAGCAGCTTAGAGGAGGTCCGGGGCTACACCTTC
d_call: .; j_call: TRBJ2-3; clone_size: .; v_call: TRBV5-1; cdr3_aa: CASSLYPDTQYF; cdr3_nt: TGTGCCAGCAGCTTGTACCCAGATACGCAGTATTTT
d_call: TRBD1; j_call: TRBJ1-2; clone_size: many; v_call: TRBV29-1; cdr3_aa: CSLTGDPYGYTF; cdr3_nt: TGCAGCCTTACAGGGGACCCATATGGCTACACCTTC
d_call: .; j_call: TRBJ1-5; clone_size: many; v_call: TRBV24-1; cdr3_aa: CATSDWTVAGPQHF; cdr3_nt: TGTGCCACCAGTGATTGGACGGTAGCGGGGCCCCAGCATTTT
d_call: .; j_call: TRBJ1-1; clone_size: many; v_call: TRBV11-2; cdr3_aa: CASSSGGPAEAFF; cdr3_nt: TGTGCCAGCAGCTCCGGGGGGCCGGCTGAAGCTTTCTTT
d_call: TRBD2; j_call: TRBJ2-2; clone_size: .; v_call: TRBV11-2; cdr3_aa: CASSPDTSGAGELFF; cdr3_nt: TGTGCCAGCAGCCCTGACACGAGCGGGGCCGGGGAGCTGTTTTTT
d_call: .; j_call: TRBJ2-2; clone_size: few; v_call: TRBV25-1; cdr3_aa: CASTGELFF; cdr3_nt: TGTGCCAGCACCGGGGAGCTGTTTTTT
d_call: TRBD1; j_call: TRBJ2-2; clone_size: .; v_call: TRBV25-1; cdr3_aa: CASVGQGVAGELFF; cdr3_nt: TGTGCCAGCGTTGGACAGGGTGTCGCCGGGGAGCTGTTTTTT
d_call: .; j_call: TRBJ1-1; clone_size: few; v_call: TRBV2; cdr3_aa: CASSLREGDMNTEAFF; cdr3_nt: TGTGCCAGCAGTTTAAGGGAGGGGGACATGAACACTGAAGCTTTCTTT
d_call: .; j_call: TRBJ1-2; clone_size: .; v_call: TRBV11-1; cdr3_aa: CASSSAALGDREANYGYTF; cdr3_nt: .